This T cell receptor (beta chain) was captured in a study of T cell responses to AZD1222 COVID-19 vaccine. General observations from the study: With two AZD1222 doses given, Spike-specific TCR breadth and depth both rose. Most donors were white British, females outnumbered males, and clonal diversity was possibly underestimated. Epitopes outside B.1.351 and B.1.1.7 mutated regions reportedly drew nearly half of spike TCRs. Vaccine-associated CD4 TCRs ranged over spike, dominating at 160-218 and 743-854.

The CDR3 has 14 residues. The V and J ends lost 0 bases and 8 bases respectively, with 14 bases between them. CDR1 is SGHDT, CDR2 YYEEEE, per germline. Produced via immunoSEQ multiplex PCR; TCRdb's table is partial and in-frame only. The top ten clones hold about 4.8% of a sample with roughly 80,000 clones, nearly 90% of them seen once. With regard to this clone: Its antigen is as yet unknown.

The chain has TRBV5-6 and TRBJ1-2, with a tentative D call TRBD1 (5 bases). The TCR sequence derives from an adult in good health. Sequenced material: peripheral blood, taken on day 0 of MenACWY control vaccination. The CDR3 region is CASSLEGVSGGYTF. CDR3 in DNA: TGTGCCAGCAGCTTGGAAGGGGTCTCGGGGGGCTACACCTTC.